The 22 T cell receptor beta chains below all came from one sample that was sequenced in a study of blood T cell repertoires in COVID-19. The method was immunoSEQ multiplex PCR; TCRdb's version includes in-frame clones alone and lacks a portion of them. Of approximately 98,000 clones in the sample, about 80% were seen once. The source material was peripheral blood. These receptors originate from a man in his sixties with acute or convalescent COVID-19.

In its sample, this clone was seen a few times. This same CDR3 is encoded by further DNA sequences in the sample. The chain links TRBV19 to TRBJ1-1, with D maybe TRBD1 (6 bases). Germline lookup yields CDR1 LNHDA and CDR2 SQIVND (reference sequence). Trimming removed 4 bases from V and 4 bases from J, with 13 bases in between. The CDR3 sequence is 14 residues long. CDR3 DNA sequence: TGTGCCAGTAGTACCACAGGGTCGGGCACTGAAGCTTTCTTT. This codes for CASSTTGSGTEAFF.

The chain is built from TRBV28 and TRBJ1-1; 7 positions match TRBD1. Per germline, CDR1 MDHEN and CDR2 SYDVKM. This CDR3 has 14 residues. V was clipped by 7 bases and J by 4 bases; unmatched bases: 9. DNA for the CDR3: TGTGCCAGCACCCTCAGGACAGGTCCCACTGAAGCTTTCTTT. This codes for CASTLRTGPTEAFF. Variable domain in full (rest from reference TRBV28 and TRBJ1-1): DVKVTQSSRYLVKRTGEKVFLECVQDMDHENMFWYRQDPGLGLRLIYFSYDVKMKEKGDIPEGYSVSREKKERFSLILESASTNQTSMYLCASTLRTGPTEAFFGQGTRLTVV.

This CDR3 reads CASSPNRGLDEQFF. The CDR3 DNA reads as TGTGCCAGTAGTCCTAACAGGGGGCTCGATGAGCAGTTCTTC. The chain has TRBV19 and TRBJ2-1, with TRBD1 matching 9 bases. V was clipped by 5 bases and J by 8 bases; unmatched bases: 7. The germline V gene has CDR1 LNHDA and CDR2 SQIVND (reference sequence). The CDR3 has 14 amino acids.

The chain carries TRBV6-5 and TRBJ2-3; 8 nucleotides align to TRBD2. The trim removed 4 bases at V and 2 bases at J, leaving 5 bases unmatched. The V gene's germline CDR1 is MNHEY and CDR2 SVGAGI. This CDR3 is 15 amino acids long. This CDR3 is CASSLKRGSTDTQYF. Here the CDR3 DNA reads TGTGCCAGCAGTTTAAAGCGGGGGTCCACAGATACGCAGTATTTT.

V is TRBV29-1 and J is TRBJ2-5; D is possibly TRBD1 (5 bases). Germline V gene data show CDR1 as SQVTM and CDR2 as ANQGSEA. CDR3 length: 15 amino acids. Trimming took off 7 bases at V and 4 bases at J, with 22 bases between the two ends. The CDR3 region is CSGRWGPGYGETQYF. The CDR3 coding sequence is TGCAGCGGCAGATGGGGTCCAGGGTACGGAGAGACCCAGTACTTC.

The rearrangement links TRBV12-3 or TRBV12-4 to TRBJ1-2; 7 bases are a match to TRBD1. V shed 5 bases and J 7 bases; nucleotides not matched to a gene: 4. The CDR3 sequence is 12 residues long. CDR3 amino acids: CASSATGTGYTF. The CDR3 DNA is TGTGCCAGCAGTGCGACAGGGACTGGCTACACCTTC.

The chain recombines TRBV6-2 or TRBV6-3 with TRBJ1-1; TRBD1 matches 7 bases. V gave up 5 bases and J gave up 6 bases; unmatched junction bases: 9. The CDR3 extends over 14 amino acids. Germline V gives CDR1 MNHEY, CDR2 SVGEGT. The CDR3 region is CASSRPGQAAEAFF. The CDR3 DNA follows: TGTGCCAGCAGTCGCCCAGGACAGGCGGCTGAAGCTTTCTTT.

The V gene is TRBV5-8, the J gene TRBJ2-3, with a weak D call TRBD2 (6 bases). With 0 bases removed from V and 1 base from J, the gap between germline ends came to 9 bases. There are 15 residues in the CDR3. Germline CDR1 SGHTS, CDR2 YDEGEE. DNA for the CDR3: TGTGCCAGCAGCTTGGTGGGGGGTGGCACAGATACGCAGTATTTT. Residues: CASSLVGGGTDTQYF. Combining the CDR3 with reference TRBV5-8 and TRBJ2-3 gives the whole variable domain EAGVTQSPTHLIKTRGQQATLRCSPISGHTSVYWYQQALGLGLQFLLWYDEGEERNRGNFPPRFSGRQFPNYSSELNVNALELEDSALYLCASSLVGGGTDTQYFGPGTRLTVL.

This chain uses TRBV19 with TRBJ1-6; the match to TRBD1 covers 10 bases. Per the germline V gene, CDR1 is LNHDA and CDR2 is SQIVND (reference sequence). With V trimmed by 4 bases and J by 10 bases, 10 bases remained unmatched. The CDR3 spans 16 residues. Here the CDR3 DNA reads TGTGCCAGTAGTACATACCGGGACAGGGGTAACTCACCCCTCCACTTT. Its protein product is CASSTYRDRGNSPLHF.

J is TRBJ2-3 and V is TRBV25-1; D remains unclear. The V gene lost 1 base and the J gene lost 0 bases, with 11 bases spanning the gap. Germline loops: CDR1 MGHDK, CDR2 SYGVNS. The CDR3 totals 16 residues. The CDR3 loop is CASSEFNTASTDTQYF. Here the CDR3 DNA reads TGTGCCAGCAGTGAATTCAATACAGCTAGCACAGATACGCAGTATTTT.

Points on this clone: This CDR3 is also generated by other DNA sequences in the sample. V and J are TRBV11-3 and TRBJ2-1; a weak D match, TRBD2 (5 bases). Trimming removed 1 base at V and 5 bases at J, with 9 bases between. The CDR3 runs to 14 residues. Germline assignment: CDR1 SGHNT and CDR2 YENEEA. CDR3 loop: CASSLGGSNNEQFF. CDR3 bases: TGTGCCAGCAGCTTAGGCGGGTCCAACAATGAGCAGTTCTTC.

The chain employs TRBV7-8 and TRBJ1-5; 10 nucleotides align to TRBD1. The germline V gene has CDR1 SGHVS and CDR2 FQNEAQ. This CDR3 comprises 17 residues. The V segment lost 5 bases and the J segment 2 bases; nucleotides outside the gene matches: 9. The CDR3 DNA follows: TGTGCCAGCAGCCGCGGACAGGGGGATATCGGCAATCAGCCCCAGCATTTT. It codes for CASSRGQGDIGNQPQHF.

The rearrangement joins TRBV6-2 or TRBV6-3 to TRBJ1-2; a weak D match, TRBD1 (5 bases). From germline, CDR1 is MNHEY and CDR2 SVGEGT. This CDR3 is 14 amino acids long. V was shortened by 6 bases and J by 1 base, with 12 bases between the two germline ends. DNA for the CDR3: TGTGCCAGCAGCTTCGACAGTTATAACTATGGCTACACCTTC. It translates to CASSFDSYNYGYTF.

The chain links TRBV7-6 to TRBJ1-6; tentatively, D is TRBD1 (5 bases). This CDR3 contains 13 residues. Trimming shortened V by 2 bases and J by 10 bases, and 9 bases separated the two germline ends. The germline gives CDR1 SGHVS, CDR2 FNYEAQ. The DNA of the CDR3 is TGTGCCAGCAGCTTAAAACAGGAGTCACCCCTCCACTTT. Its protein product is CASSLKQESPLHF. The entire variable domain, with the rest obtained from reference TRBV7-6 and TRBJ1-6, is as follows: GAGVSQSPRYKVTKRGQDVALRCDPISGHVSLYWYRQALGQGPEFLTYFNYEAQQDKSGLPNDRFSAERPEGSISTLTIQRTEQRDSAMYRCASSLKQESPLHFGNGTRLTVT.

The chain links TRBV2 to TRBJ2-1; D possibly corresponds to TRBD2 (7 bases). Per germline, CDR1 SNHLY and CDR2 FYNNEI. Trimming shortened V by 8 bases and J by 2 bases, and 13 bases separated the two germline ends. CDR3 length equals 14 residues. The CDR3 DNA sequence: TGTGCCAGCTCAAGCGGGGACACCTACAATGAGCAGTTCTTC. Translation: CASSSGDTYNEQFF.

This sequence joins TRBV14 and TRBJ2-5, with 15 bases identical to TRBD2. Per germline, CDR1 SGHDN and CDR2 FVKESK. The CDR3 is 20 amino acids. Trimming took 2 bases from V and 7 from J; bases not matched to a gene: 17. Here the CDR3 DNA reads TGTGCCAGCAGCCAAAGCCGTGGACTAGCGGGAGGGCTGGGTGATGGGACCCAGTACTTC. Its protein is CASSQSRGLAGGLGDGTQYF.

The genes are TRBV19 and TRBJ1-6; TRBD1 might be the D (5 bases). The CDR3 is 18 residues long. V was cut by 0 bases and J by 10 bases, with 22 bases left in between. Looked up from germline, CDR1 is LNHDA and CDR2 is SQIVND (reference sequence). The CDR3 here is CASSIDQRTSTTDSPLHF. CDR3 in DNA: TGTGCCAGTAGTATAGATCAGAGGACAAGCACGACGGACTCACCCCTCCACTTT.

This clone was counted between two and nine times. V and J are TRBV19 and TRBJ1-1; the D gene is possibly TRBD1 (6 bases). The V gene lost 8 bases and the J gene lost 11 bases, with 18 bases spanning the gap. The CDR3 is 12 amino acids. In germline, CDR1 is LNHDA, CDR2 SQIVND (reference sequence). CDR3 protein: CASGLQGSGAFF. DNA of the CDR3: TGTGCCAGTGGTCTACAGGGCAGTGGGGCTTTCTTT. The full variable domain, with the rest looked up from reference TRBV19 and TRBJ1-1, is DGGITQSPKYLFRKEGQNVTLSCEQNLNHDAMYWYRQDPGQGLRLIYYSQIVNDFQKGDIAEGYSVSREKKESFPLTVTSAQKNPTAFYLCASGLQGSGAFFGQGTRLTVV.

The chain joins TRBV11-3 to TRBJ1-1; D may be TRBD1 (5 bases). The CDR3 length is 13 residues. V dropped 5 bases and J dropped 1 base, with 8 bases sitting between them. Germline V gives CDR1 SGHNT, CDR2 YENEEA. The CDR3 bases are TGTGCCAGCAGCCAAGGACAGAACACTGAAGCTTTCTTT. This codes for CASSQGQNTEAFF. Full variable domain (missing parts from reference TRBV11-3 and TRBJ1-1): EAGVVQSPRYKIIEKKQPVAFWCNPISGHNTLYWYLQNLGQGPELLIRYENEEAVDDSQLPKDRFSAERLKGVDSTLKIQPAELGDSAVYLCASSQGQNTEAFFGQGTRLTVV.

The gene calls are TRBV24-1 and TRBJ2-1, with D possibly TRBD1 on 6 matching bases. CDR1 is KGHDR, CDR2 SFDVKD, per germline. This CDR3 is 14 amino acids long. The ends were cut back, 5 bases at V and 8 bases at J, with 15 bases in the middle. The DNA for the CDR3 is TGTGCCACCAGTGGCGACAGGAGAAGCGATGAGCAGTTCTTC. It is translated as CATSGDRRSDEQFF.

The chain joins TRBV2 to TRBJ2-1; 9 nucleotides agree with TRBD1. The ends lost 2 bases at V and 7 bases at J; junction bases unmatched: 9. The CDR3 spans 16 residues. Germline CDR1 is SNHLY and CDR2 is FYNNEI. CDR3 DNA sequence: TGTGCCAGCAGTGAATTTACAGGGGGCGCGTGGAATGAGCAGTTCTTC. This gives the protein CASSEFTGGAWNEQFF. Supplemented by reference TRBV2 and TRBJ2-1, the full variable domain reads EPEVTQTPSHQVTQMGQEVILRCVPISNHLYFYWYRQILGQKVEFLVSFYNNEISEKSEIFDDQFSVERPDGSNFTLKIRSTKLEDSAMYFCASSEFTGGAWNEQFFGPGTRLTVL.

The chain carries TRBV2 and TRBJ1-1; a possible D gene is TRBD1 (5 bases). The CDR3 contains 14 residues. The V and J ends lost 4 bases and 0 bases respectively, with 9 bases between them. Looked up from germline, CDR1 is SNHLY and CDR2 is FYNNEI. In DNA form, the CDR3 reads TGTGCCAGCAGTGGACAGTCCATGAACACTGAAGCTTTCTTT. It yields the protein CASSGQSMNTEAFF.